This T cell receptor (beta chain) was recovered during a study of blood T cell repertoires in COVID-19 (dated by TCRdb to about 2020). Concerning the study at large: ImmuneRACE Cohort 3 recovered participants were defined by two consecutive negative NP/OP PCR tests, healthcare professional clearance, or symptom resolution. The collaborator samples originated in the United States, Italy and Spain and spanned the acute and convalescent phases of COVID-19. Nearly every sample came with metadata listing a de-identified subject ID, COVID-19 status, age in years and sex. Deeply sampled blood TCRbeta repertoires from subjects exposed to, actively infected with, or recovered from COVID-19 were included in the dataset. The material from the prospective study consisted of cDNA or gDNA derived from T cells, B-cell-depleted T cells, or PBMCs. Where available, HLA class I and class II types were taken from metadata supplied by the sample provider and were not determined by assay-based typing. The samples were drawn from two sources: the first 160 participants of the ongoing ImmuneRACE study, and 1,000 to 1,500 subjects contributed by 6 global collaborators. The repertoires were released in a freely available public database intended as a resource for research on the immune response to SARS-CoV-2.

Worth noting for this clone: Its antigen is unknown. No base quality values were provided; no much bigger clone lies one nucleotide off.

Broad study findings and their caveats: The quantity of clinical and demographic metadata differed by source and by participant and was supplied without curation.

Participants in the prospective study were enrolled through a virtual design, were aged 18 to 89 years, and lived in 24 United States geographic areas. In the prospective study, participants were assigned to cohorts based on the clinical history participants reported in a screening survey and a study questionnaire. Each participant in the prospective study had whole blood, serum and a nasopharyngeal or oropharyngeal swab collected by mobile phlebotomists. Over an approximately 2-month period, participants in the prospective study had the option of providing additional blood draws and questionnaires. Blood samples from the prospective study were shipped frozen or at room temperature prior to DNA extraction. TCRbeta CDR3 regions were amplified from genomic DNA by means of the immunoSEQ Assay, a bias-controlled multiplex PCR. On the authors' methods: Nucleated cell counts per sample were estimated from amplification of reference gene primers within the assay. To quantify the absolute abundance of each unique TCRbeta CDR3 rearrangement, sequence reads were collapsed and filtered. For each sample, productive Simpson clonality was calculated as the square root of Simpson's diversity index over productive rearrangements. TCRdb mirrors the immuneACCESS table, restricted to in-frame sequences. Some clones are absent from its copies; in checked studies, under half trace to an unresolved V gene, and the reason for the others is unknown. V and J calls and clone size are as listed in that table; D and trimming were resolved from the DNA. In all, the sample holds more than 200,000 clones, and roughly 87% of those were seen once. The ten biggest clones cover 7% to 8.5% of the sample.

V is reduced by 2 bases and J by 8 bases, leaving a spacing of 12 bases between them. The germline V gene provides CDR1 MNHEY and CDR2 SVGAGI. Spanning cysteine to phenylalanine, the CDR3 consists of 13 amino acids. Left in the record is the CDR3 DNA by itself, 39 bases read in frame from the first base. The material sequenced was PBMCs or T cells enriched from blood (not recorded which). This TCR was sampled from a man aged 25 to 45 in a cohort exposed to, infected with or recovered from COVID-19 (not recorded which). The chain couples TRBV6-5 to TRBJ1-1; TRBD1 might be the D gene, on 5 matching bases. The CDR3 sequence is CASSYTGGTEAFF. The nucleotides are TGTGCCAGCAGTTACACCGGGGGAACCGAAGCTTTCTTT.